These T cell receptor beta chains were read from a single sample in a study of glioma-infiltrating T cells after dendritic cell vaccination. Assay used: immunoSEQ multiplex PCR; TCRdb lists only in-frame clones, some missing. The table includes 90,000 to 110,000 clones, nearly 90% detected once. The sample in question was blood, obtained after dendritic cell vaccination. The origin of the receptors is a human donor with glioblastoma. CDR3s include the opening cysteine and the closing phenylalanine or tryptophan. D genes are given only for firm matches. Clone size is given for some rows only: seen once, a few or many times, or a class if the clone is expanded.

cdr3_nt: TGCGCCAGCAGCCAGTTCCCAGGCGGGCCCTACGAGCAGTACTTC
cdr3_aa: CASSQFPGGPYEQYF
d_call: .
clone_size: .
j_call: TRBJ2-7
v_call: TRBV4-1

cdr3_nt: TGTGCCAGCAGCTTAACGTTTGGCCACACAGATACGCAGTATTTT
cdr3_aa: CASSLTFGHTDTQYF
d_call: .
clone_size: .
j_call: TRBJ2-3
v_call: TRBV7-3

cdr3_nt: TGTGCCAGCAGTGAAGCAGGGGACATAAACTATGGCTACACCTTC
cdr3_aa: CASSEAGDINYGYTF
d_call: .
clone_size: .
j_call: TRBJ1-2
v_call: TRBV25-1

cdr3_nt: TGTGCCAGCAGTGAAGTTAGCGGGGGGACTACAGATACGCAGTATTTT
cdr3_aa: CASSEVSGGTTDTQYF
d_call: TRBD2
clone_size: once
j_call: TRBJ2-3
v_call: TRBV6-1

cdr3_nt: TGCGCCAGCAGCTCCGGACTAGCTATAACAGATACGCAGTATTTT
cdr3_aa: CASSSGLAITDTQYF
d_call: TRBD2
clone_size: .
j_call: TRBJ2-3
v_call: TRBV5-1

cdr3_nt: TGCGCCAGCAGCCCCGGCGGGGGTAACTATGGCTACACCTTC
cdr3_aa: CASSPGGGNYGYTF
d_call: .
clone_size: .
j_call: TRBJ1-2
v_call: TRBV5-1

cdr3_nt: TGTGCCAGCAGCGTAGCGGGAGGGGCCCGAGAGACCCAGTACTTC
cdr3_aa: CASSVAGGARETQYF
d_call: TRBD2
clone_size: .
j_call: TRBJ2-5
v_call: TRBV9

cdr3_nt: TGCGCCAGCAGCTTGGCCCCTAGCGGGGTGTACGAGCAGTACTTC
cdr3_aa: CASSLAPSGVYEQYF
d_call: TRBD2
clone_size: .
j_call: TRBJ2-7
v_call: TRBV5-1

cdr3_nt: TGTGCCAGTAGTATACGGGGACAGGGGGCAGCGACTAATGAAAAACTGTTTTTT
cdr3_aa: CASSIRGQGAATNEKLFF
d_call: TRBD1
clone_size: .
j_call: TRBJ1-4
v_call: TRBV19

cdr3_nt: TGTGCCTGCTCTGCGGGGGGCAATCAGCCCCAGCATTTT
cdr3_aa: CACSAGGNQPQHF
d_call: .
clone_size: .
j_call: TRBJ1-5
v_call: TRBV30

cdr3_nt: TGCAGCGTTGATTCAATACTAGCGTCCTCCACAGATACGCAGTATTTT
cdr3_aa: CSVDSILASSTDTQYF
d_call: TRBD2
clone_size: once
j_call: TRBJ2-3
v_call: TRBV29-1

cdr3_nt: TGCGCCAGCAGCCCACTAGCGGGGGCGGAGGAGACCCAGTACTTC
cdr3_aa: CASSPLAGAEETQYF
d_call: TRBD2
clone_size: .
j_call: TRBJ2-5
v_call: TRBV5-1

cdr3_nt: TGTGCCAGCAGCTTGGTTAGCGGGAGTATTAGGACCTACAATGAGCAGTTCTTC
cdr3_aa: CASSLVSGSIRTYNEQFF
d_call: TRBD2
clone_size: .
j_call: TRBJ2-1
v_call: TRBV5-8

cdr3_nt: TGTGCCAGCAGCTTGGCAGGCAGGAGGGAGCAGTACTTC
cdr3_aa: CASSLAGRREQYF
d_call: .
clone_size: once
j_call: TRBJ2-7
v_call: TRBV5-6

cdr3_nt: TGTGCCAGCAGCCATCACAAGGGGTCCTACGAGCAGTACTTC
cdr3_aa: CASSHHKGSYEQYF
d_call: .
clone_size: few
j_call: TRBJ2-7
v_call: TRBV16

cdr3_nt: TGTGCCAGCAGCTATGGGACTAGCGGGAGGGCCCCAAACGAGCAGTACTTC
cdr3_aa: CASSYGTSGRAPNEQYF
d_call: TRBD2
clone_size: .
j_call: TRBJ2-7
v_call: TRBV5-6

cdr3_nt: TGTGCCAGCAGCTTAGTAGGCGGGGCTGGAGCCTACGAGCAGTACTTC
cdr3_aa: CASSLVGGAGAYEQYF
d_call: .
clone_size: .
j_call: TRBJ2-7
v_call: TRBV7-9

cdr3_nt: TGTGCCAGCAGTTACGATCCGGACAGGGTGAGGCAGCCCCAGCATTTT
cdr3_aa: CASSYDPDRVRQPQHF
d_call: TRBD1
clone_size: .
j_call: TRBJ1-5
v_call: TRBV6-6

cdr3_nt: TGTGCCAGCAGCCCTAGCGGGGGGAGAGGGAATGAGCAGTTCTTC
cdr3_aa: CASSPSGGRGNEQFF
d_call: TRBD2
clone_size: .
j_call: TRBJ2-1
v_call: TRBV9

cdr3_nt: TGTGCCACCGGCGGGGGAGGGAAAGGGTCTCCTGAAGCTTTCTTT
cdr3_aa: CATGGGGKGSPEAFF
d_call: .
clone_size: once
j_call: TRBJ1-1
v_call: TRBV11-2

cdr3_nt: TGTGCCAGCAGCGCTTTAGGACTAGCGGCCCCCAACGAGCAGTACTTC
cdr3_aa: CASSALGLAAPNEQYF
d_call: .
clone_size: .
j_call: TRBJ2-7
v_call: TRBV12-1

cdr3_nt: TGTGCCTGGAGCAGACGACCATGGGACAGTCGGTCAAATTCACCCCTCCACTTT
cdr3_aa: CAWSRRPWDSRSNSPLHF
d_call: TRBD1
clone_size: few
j_call: TRBJ1-6
v_call: TRBV30

cdr3_nt: TGTGCCAGCAGCCTAGCCCGGGGTGAAAAACTGTTTTTT
cdr3_aa: CASSLARGEKLFF
d_call: .
clone_size: .
j_call: TRBJ1-4
v_call: TRBV4-2

cdr3_nt: TGCGCCAGCAGAGATACCGGGACAGGCTACAATTCACCCCTCCACTTT
cdr3_aa: CASRDTGTGYNSPLHF
d_call: TRBD1
clone_size: once
j_call: TRBJ1-6
v_call: TRBV5-1

cdr3_nt: TGTGCCAGCAGCTCTCGACAGGTCTCCTATATGAACACTGAAGCTTTCTTT
cdr3_aa: CASSSRQVSYMNTEAFF
d_call: .
clone_size: .
j_call: TRBJ1-1
v_call: TRBV13

cdr3_nt: TGCGCCAGCAGCTTGCGTCCAGGGGGTGTCGAGACCCAGTACTTC
cdr3_aa: CASSLRPGGVETQYF
d_call: TRBD1
clone_size: .
j_call: TRBJ2-5
v_call: TRBV5-1

cdr3_nt: TGTGCCAGCAGTGAAGGGCAGGGGTATAACTATGGCTACACCTTC
cdr3_aa: CASSEGQGYNYGYTF
d_call: .
clone_size: .
j_call: TRBJ1-2
v_call: TRBV6-1

cdr3_nt: TGTGCCAGCAGCCAATCTCGACAGTGGATTAATGAAAAACTGTTTTTT
cdr3_aa: CASSQSRQWINEKLFF
d_call: .
clone_size: .
j_call: TRBJ1-4
v_call: TRBV4-2

cdr3_nt: TGTGCCAGCAGTTTATCCCCCAGGGGCGCTTTCTTT
cdr3_aa: CASSLSPRGAFF
d_call: .
clone_size: .
j_call: TRBJ1-1
v_call: TRBV28

cdr3_nt: TGTGCCACCAAGGAGAGGTGGAACCAGCCCCAGCATTTT
cdr3_aa: CATKERWNQPQHF
d_call: .
clone_size: .
j_call: TRBJ1-5
v_call: TRBV19

cdr3_nt: TGTGCCAGCAGTTCAGGGGTCTATGGCTACACCTTC
cdr3_aa: CASSSGVYGYTF
d_call: .
clone_size: .
j_call: TRBJ1-2
v_call: TRBV28

cdr3_nt: TGTGCCAGCAGTGGTCGAGGCACAACTAATGAAAAACTGTTTTTT
cdr3_aa: CASSGRGTTNEKLFF
d_call: .
clone_size: .
j_call: TRBJ1-4
v_call: TRBV2

cdr3_nt: TGTGCCAGCAGATTGGGACAGAGTCCTAACTATGGCTACACCTTC
cdr3_aa: CASRLGQSPNYGYTF
d_call: TRBD1
clone_size: .
j_call: TRBJ1-2
v_call: TRBV5-4

cdr3_nt: TGTGCCAGCGAAGAGACTAGCGGTTATACCTACGAGCAGTACTTC
cdr3_aa: CASEETSGYTYEQYF
d_call: TRBD2
clone_size: .
j_call: TRBJ2-7
v_call: TRBV6-6

cdr3_nt: TGTGCCAGCAGTTACTCGACAGGGAACTATGGCTACACCTTC
cdr3_aa: CASSYSTGNYGYTF
d_call: TRBD1
clone_size: .
j_call: TRBJ1-2
v_call: TRBV6-6

cdr3_nt: TGTGCCAGCAGCACAGCCGACCCGGGACAGGGAGGCACTGAAGCTTTCTTT
cdr3_aa: CASSTADPGQGGTEAFF
d_call: TRBD1
clone_size: .
j_call: TRBJ1-1
v_call: TRBV11-2

cdr3_nt: TGTGCCAGCAGCGCGTCTCCCTACGAGCAGTACTTC
cdr3_aa: CASSASPYEQYF
d_call: .
clone_size: .
j_call: TRBJ2-7
v_call: TRBV7-9

cdr3_nt: TGTGCCAGCAGCCGCGCCCAGGGGGGAAACACCATATATTTT
cdr3_aa: CASSRAQGGNTIYF
d_call: .
clone_size: .
j_call: TRBJ1-3
v_call: TRBV7-6

cdr3_nt: TGTGCCAGCAGTCCACAGGGGCGGGACCCAGAGACCCAGTACTTC
cdr3_aa: CASSPQGRDPETQYF
d_call: .
clone_size: few
j_call: TRBJ2-5
v_call: TRBV27

cdr3_nt: TGTGCCAGCAGGTCATTCCGGGGAGACGGTGATGGCTACACCTTC
cdr3_aa: CASRSFRGDGDGYTF
d_call: .
clone_size: .
j_call: TRBJ1-2
v_call: TRBV6-6

cdr3_nt: TGTGCCAGCAGCCAAAGGACTACTTTGGGGGAGACCCAGTACTTC
cdr3_aa: CASSQRTTLGETQYF
d_call: .
clone_size: .
j_call: TRBJ2-5
v_call: TRBV27

cdr3_nt: TGCGCCAGCAGCTTCCCCGGGACAGCAACAGATACGCAGTATTTT
cdr3_aa: CASSFPGTATDTQYF
d_call: TRBD1
clone_size: .
j_call: TRBJ2-3
v_call: TRBV5-1

cdr3_nt: TGCGCCAGCAGCTCATCCTCTGGAAACACCATATATTTT
cdr3_aa: CASSSSSGNTIYF
d_call: .
clone_size: .
j_call: TRBJ1-3
v_call: TRBV5-1

cdr3_nt: TGTGCCAGCAGCCTCAGACAGGAGATATTCTATGGCTACACCTTC
cdr3_aa: CASSLRQEIFYGYTF
d_call: .
clone_size: .
j_call: TRBJ1-2
v_call: TRBV7-9

cdr3_nt: TGTGCCACCCTTTGGGACAGGGAATCCCACGAGCAGTACTTC
cdr3_aa: CATLWDRESHEQYF
d_call: TRBD1
clone_size: once
j_call: TRBJ2-7
v_call: TRBV2

cdr3_nt: TGTGCCACCGGACAGGGGCGCAATCAGCCCCAGCATTTT
cdr3_aa: CATGQGRNQPQHF
d_call: TRBD1
clone_size: .
j_call: TRBJ1-5
v_call: TRBV15

cdr3_nt: TGTGCCAGTAACCTTGCTAGCGGGAGTTTAAATGAGCAGTTCTTC
cdr3_aa: CASNLASGSLNEQFF
d_call: TRBD2
clone_size: once
j_call: TRBJ2-1
v_call: TRBV19